This TCR beta chain was recovered during a study of identical twins. CDR1 SGHAT and CDR2 FQNNGV come from the germline V gene. The V end lost 5 bases, the J end lost 5 bases, and 15 bases lay between the germline ends. This CDR3 region has 14 residues. Study findings and constraints: Compared with unrelated sharing, twin-shared out-of-frame alpha sequences had more low-probability sequences.

TCRdb redid the calling of the 5' RACE reads with MiXCR, one entry per CDR3 protein. The sample contains 1,800,000 or so distinct CDR3 sequences, under 35% of which appear only once. About this clonotype: Its antigen is currently unknown.

The TCR sequence derives from a newborn girl in good health. Sequenced input: cord blood. V usage is TRBV11-2 and J usage is TRBJ1-2; tentatively, D is TRBD1 (6 bases). The CDR3 spells CASSPSGGAYGYTF. CDR3 sequence (DNA): TGTGCCAGCAGCCCCAGCGGGGGGGCGTATGGCTACACCTTC. Drawing the rest from reference TRBV11-2 and TRBJ1-2, the complete variable domain is EAGVAQSPRYKIIEKRQSVAFWCNPISGHATLYWYQQILGQGPKLLIQFQNNGVVDDSQLPKDRFSAERLKGVDSTLKIQPAKLEDSAVYLCASSPSGGAYGYTFGSGTRLTVV.